Included here is one T cell receptor (beta chain) sequence, with context. Its antigen is unknown. This entry is derived from a study of T cells in localized non-small cell lung cancer. General study points: Blood T cell density predicted longer survival; adjacent-lung clonality, shorter.

Assay used: immunoSEQ multiplex PCR; TCRdb lists only in-frame clones, some missing. The sample holds approximately 64,000 clones; roughly 90% are singletons and the top ten take roughly 2%. Trimming removed 3 bases from V and 3 bases from J, with 9 bases in between. This CDR3 has 14 amino acids. Germline V gene data show CDR1 as LNHDA and CDR2 as SQIVND (reference sequence). This chain joins TRBV19 and TRBJ1-3; no clear D. The TCR sequence derives from a woman aged 40-69 years with stage I lung adenocarcinoma. This specimen consisted of peripheral blood, obtained before any cancer treatment. The CDR3 here is CASSMGGYGNTIYF. CDR3 nucleotides: TGTGCCAGTAGTATGGGAGGCTATGGAAACACCATATATTTT.